This passage covers 10 T cell receptor beta chains from one sample sequenced in a study of blood T cell repertoires in COVID-19. Using immunoSEQ multiplex PCR, the repertoire was profiled, and TCRdb retains in-frame clones only, with some absent. Of 200,000 or so clones in the sample, 84% are singletons; the top ten hold about 1.7%. The sample was PBMCs or T cells enriched from blood (not recorded which). The receptors shown here come from a man between 60 and 75 years old who had recovered from COVID-19.

The V and J genes are TRBV9 and TRBJ1-5; 10 bases are a match to TRBD1. This CDR3 comprises 14 residues. Trimming removed 3 bases from V and 7 bases from J; junction bases left unmatched: 4. The germline V gene encodes CDR1 SGDLS and CDR2 YYNGEE. CDR3 loop: CASSGGTGEQPQHF. DNA for the CDR3: TGTGCCAGCAGCGGCGGGACAGGGGAACAGCCCCAGCATTTT.

The chain employs TRBV5-1 and TRBJ2-5; D may be TRBD2 (6 bases). V was pared by 3 bases and J by 4 bases, with 13 bases between. Per germline, CDR1 SGHRS and CDR2 YFSETQ. The CDR3 covers 14 residues. CDR3 in DNA: TGCGCCAGCAGCTATAGCGGAGGAATAGAGACCCAGTACTTC. It translates to CASSYSGGIETQYF. Full variable domain (missing parts from reference TRBV5-1 and TRBJ2-5): KAGVTQTPRYLIKTRGQQVTLSCSPISGHRSVSWYQQTPGQGLQFLFEYFSETQRNKGNFPGRFSGRQFSNSRSEMNVSTLELGDSALYLCASSYSGGIETQYFGPGTRLLVL.

This clone appeared a few times. The chain joins TRBV25-1 to TRBJ1-1; no firm D call. The CDR3 runs to 15 residues. Germline CDR1 MGHDK, CDR2 SYGVNS. The V gene lost 0 bases and the J gene lost 6 bases, with 14 bases spanning the gap. The CDR3: CASSEYPGGGPEAFF. The CDR3, as DNA: TGTGCCAGCAGTGAATATCCCGGAGGTGGCCCTGAAGCTTTCTTT.

The V call is TRBV5-1, the J call TRBJ2-6; D is uncertain. CDR1 is SGHRS, CDR2 YFSETQ, per germline. The CDR3 runs to 14 residues. The ends were cut back, 2 bases at V and 2 bases at J, with 5 bases in the middle. The CDR3 is CASSFDTGANVLTF. The CDR3 DNA follows: TGCGCCAGCAGCTTCGACACTGGGGCCAACGTCCTGACTTTC.

The chain links TRBV11-2 to TRBJ1-1; D unclear. The CDR3 is 16 amino acids. Germline assignment: CDR1 SGHAT and CDR2 FQNNGV. Trimming stripped 5 bases from V and 1 base from J, with 17 bases between. The CDR3 spells CASSPRGEVGNTEAFF. CDR3 DNA sequence: TGTGCCAGCAGCCCCCGCGGGGAGGTGGGGAACACTGAAGCTTTCTTT.

The chain has TRBV7-2 and TRBJ1-3; maybe TRBD1 (5 bases). V gave up 5 bases and J gave up 2 bases, with 16 bases separating them. The CDR3 length is 16 residues. In germline, CDR1 is SGHTA, CDR2 FQGNSA. CDR3 bases: TGTGCCAGCAGCCTTGGGCAGGGCGGTGCTGGAAACACCATATATTTT. Its protein is CASSLGQGGAGNTIYF.

This clone was seen just once. The J gene is TRBJ1-3, the V gene TRBV19; 8 positions match TRBD1. With 4 bases clipped from V and 4 bases from J, the junction kept 12 bases outside the gene matches. Germline-derived CDR1 and CDR2 are LNHDA and SQIVND (reference sequence). The CDR3 contains 17 residues. The CDR3: CASSTNRQGQTGNTIYF. Written as DNA, the CDR3 is TGTGCCAGTAGTACAAACCGACAGGGGCAAACGGGAAACACCATATATTTT.

This sequence joins TRBV3-1 (or the pseudogene TRBV3-2) and TRBJ1-5; D unclear. The CDR3 extends over 13 amino acids. Germline V CDR1 and CDR2: LGHDT, YNNKEL (reference sequence). V lost 5 bases and J lost 7, with 12 bases in between. The CDR3 loop is CASSNGPRQPQHF. The CDR3 bases are TGTGCCAGCAGCAATGGCCCCAGACAGCCCCAGCATTTT.

The CDR3 loop is CASSKDRVLDHYNSPLHF. The CDR3 region has the DNA TGTGCCAGCAGCAAAGACAGGGTACTGGATCACTATAATTCACCCCTCCACTTT. The chain recombines TRBV7-9 with TRBJ1-6, with 7 nucleotides matching TRBD1. J was trimmed by 3 bases and V by 5 bases; bases with no gene match: 13. The germline CDR1 and CDR2 sequences are SEHNR and FQNEAQ (reference sequence). This CDR3 contains 18 residues.

The genes are TRBV7-8 and TRBJ2-5; possible D gene TRBD1, 5 bases. CDR3 length equals 15 residues. The V and J ends lost 2 bases and 4 bases respectively, with 14 bases between them. Germline V gene sequence: CDR1 SGHVS, CDR2 FQNEAQ. Here the CDR3 reads CASSLLWGDRETQYF. The CDR3, as DNA: TGTGCCAGCAGCTTATTGTGGGGCGATCGAGAGACCCAGTACTTC.